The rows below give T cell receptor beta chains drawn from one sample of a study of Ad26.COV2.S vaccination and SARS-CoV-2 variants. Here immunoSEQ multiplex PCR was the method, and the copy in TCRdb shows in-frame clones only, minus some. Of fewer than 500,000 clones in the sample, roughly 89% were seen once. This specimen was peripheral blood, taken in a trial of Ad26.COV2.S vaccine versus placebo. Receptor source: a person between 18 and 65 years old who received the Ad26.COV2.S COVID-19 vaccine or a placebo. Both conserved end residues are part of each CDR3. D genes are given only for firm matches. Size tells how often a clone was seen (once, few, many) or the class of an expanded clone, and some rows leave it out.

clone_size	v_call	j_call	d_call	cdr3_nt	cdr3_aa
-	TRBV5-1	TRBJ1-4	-	TGCGCCAGCAGCTCAAGGACAGTTACTTCGGACGGTAATGAAAAACTGTTTTTT	CASSSRTVTSDGNEKLFF
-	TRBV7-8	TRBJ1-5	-	TGTGCCAGCAGCATCCGCAAGGGGGGCTGGAGGAGCAATCAGCCCCAGCATTTT	CASSIRKGGWRSNQPQHF
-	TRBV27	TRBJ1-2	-	TGTGCCAGCAGTTTAAACGCGGCGGCAACTCAGTACAGCGGCTACACCTTC	CASSLNAAATQYSGYTF
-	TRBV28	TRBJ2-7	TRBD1	TGTGCCAGCACCCAATACCCCGGACAGGGGGCGGGGGAGCAGTACTTC	CASTQYPGQGAGEQYF
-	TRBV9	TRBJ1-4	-	TGTGCCAGCAGCTACCGGGGTCGTGCTGGTGAAAAACTGTTTTTT	CASSYRGRAGEKLFF
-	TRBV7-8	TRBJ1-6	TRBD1	TGTGCCAGCAGCTTAGGGGACAGGGGATCACCCCTCCACTTT	CASSLGDRGSPLHF
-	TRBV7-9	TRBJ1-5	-	TGTGCCAGCAGCTTAGGAGGGACGGAAGATCAGCCCCAGCATTTT	CASSLGGTEDQPQHF
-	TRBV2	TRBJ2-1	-	TGTGCCAGCAGTGGGGACCGCTCCTACAATGAGCAGTTCTTC	CASSGDRSYNEQFF
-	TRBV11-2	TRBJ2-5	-	TGTGCCAGCAGCGCCCTTCAGATCCTTCAAGAGACCCAGTACTTC	CASSALQILQETQYF
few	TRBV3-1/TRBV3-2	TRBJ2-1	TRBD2	TGTGCCAGCAGCCAAGATTCAACTAGCGGGAGTGGTGAGCAGTTCTTC	CASSQDSTSGSGEQFF
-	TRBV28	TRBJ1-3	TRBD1	TGTGCCAGCAGTTATACAGGGGTAGTAGGGCCTGGAAACACCATATATTTT	CASSYTGVVGPGNTIYF
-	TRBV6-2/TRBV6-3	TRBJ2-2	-	TGTGCCAGCAGTTACTCGAGGACTGTGGGCACCGGGGAGCTGTTTTTT	CASSYSRTVGTGELFF
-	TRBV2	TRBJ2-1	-	TGTGCCAGCGGGCGCGGCGGGGAGCAGTTCTTC	CASGRGGEQFF
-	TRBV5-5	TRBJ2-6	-	TGTGCCAGCAGCTTTGCAGCGAGCTCTGGGGCCAACGTCCTGACTTTC	CASSFAASSGANVLTF
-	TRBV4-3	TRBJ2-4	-	TGCGCCAGCAGCCAAGTTATGCAGCGGACCAAAAACATTCAGTACTTC	CASSQVMQRTKNIQYF
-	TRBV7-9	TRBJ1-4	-	TGTGCCAGCTGCAGGGGACCTAATGAAAAACTGTTTTTT	CASCRGPNEKLFF
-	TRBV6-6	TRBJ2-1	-	TGTGCCAGCAGGAACCCAGAGTTTAAATCCGACAATGAGCAGTTCTTC	CASRNPEFKSDNEQFF
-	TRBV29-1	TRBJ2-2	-	TGCAGCGCCAGACAGCACACCGGGGAGCTGTTTTTT	CSARQHTGELFF
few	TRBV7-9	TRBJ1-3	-	TGTGCCAGCAGCTTAGTTGGGGGCTCTGGAAACACCATATATTTT	CASSLVGGSGNTIYF
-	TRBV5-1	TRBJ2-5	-	TGCGCCAGCAGCTCTGCGGGGCAGGAGACCCAGTACTTC	CASSSAGQETQYF
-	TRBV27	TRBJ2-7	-	TGTGCCAGCAGTTTATCCCTATACGAGCAGTACTTC	CASSLSLYEQYF
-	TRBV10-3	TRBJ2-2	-	TGTGCCATCAGTGCAGGGAGGCTCACCGGGGAGCTGTTTTTT	CAISAGRLTGELFF
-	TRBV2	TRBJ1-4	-	TGTGCCAGCAGTCCACAGGGATTTGGGAACGAAAAACTGTTTTTT	CASSPQGFGNEKLFF
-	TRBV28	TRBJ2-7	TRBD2	TGTGCCAGCTGCCGGGGGGGGACACTGTACGAGCAGTACTTC	CASCRGGTLYEQYF
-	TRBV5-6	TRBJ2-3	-	TGTGCCAGCAGCTTGGCTTGGGGGGCCGAAGATACGCAGTATTTT	CASSLAWGAEDTQYF
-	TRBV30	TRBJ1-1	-	TGTGCCTGCTCTTGGTTAGCCAGGGCCGCTTTCTTT	CACSWLARAAFF
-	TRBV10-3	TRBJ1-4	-	TGTGCCATCAGGAACACAACTAATGAAAAACTGTTTTTT	CAIRNTTNEKLFF
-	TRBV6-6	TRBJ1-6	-	TGTGCCAGCAGTCCCCTCGGGGGATACGATTCACCCCTCCACTTT	CASSPLGGYDSPLHF
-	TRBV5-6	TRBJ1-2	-	TGTGCCAGCAGCTTGCGGGGGCTCGCCTATGGCTACACCTTC	CASSLRGLAYGYTF
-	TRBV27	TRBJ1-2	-	TGTGCCAGCAGTCCTCGACAGTGGGAGGTCTATGGCTACACCTTC	CASSPRQWEVYGYTF
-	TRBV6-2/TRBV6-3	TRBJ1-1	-	TGTGCCAGCAGTTCTAGGACAACGAACACTGAAGCTTTCTTT	CASSSRTTNTEAFF
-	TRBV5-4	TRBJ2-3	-	TGTGCCAGCCGCTCGTCTAGCAGCACAGATACGCAGTATTTT	CASRSSSSTDTQYF
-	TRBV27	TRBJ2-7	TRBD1	TGTGCCAGCAGTTTGCCGGAATCCGGGACAGAATATAGCTCCTACGAGCAGTACTTC	CASSLPESGTEYSSYEQYF
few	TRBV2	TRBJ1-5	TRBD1	TGTGCCAGCAGTGGTCCAGGGGGGAGCAATCAGCCCCAGCATTTT	CASSGPGGSNQPQHF
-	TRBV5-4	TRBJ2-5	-	TGTGCCAGCAGCTTGGCCACAGGGGAGACCCAGTACTTC	CASSLATGETQYF
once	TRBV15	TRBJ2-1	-	TGTGCCACCAGCAGGGGGGATGAGACTAGAATCGATGAGCAGTTCTTC	CATSRGDETRIDEQFF
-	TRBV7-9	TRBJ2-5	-	TGTGCCAGCAGCTTAGTTGGGGGCCAAGAGACCCAGTACTTC	CASSLVGGQETQYF
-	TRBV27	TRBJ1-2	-	TGTGCCAGCAGTTTCGGAGGGGCAGACTATGGCTACACCTTC	CASSFGGADYGYTF
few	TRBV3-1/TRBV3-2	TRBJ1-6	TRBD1	TGTGCCAGCAGCCAAGATCTAGACAGGGTGTCCCTCCACTTT	CASSQDLDRVSLHF
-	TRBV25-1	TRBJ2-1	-	TGTGCCAGCAGTGAGGTACCAGGGAGCAGCCTATATCGGCCTGAGCAGTTCTTC	CASSEVPGSSLYRPEQFF
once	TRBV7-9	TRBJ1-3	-	TGTGCCAGCAGCCCGATCGGAAGTCGTAGTGGAAACACCATATATTTT	CASSPIGSRSGNTIYF
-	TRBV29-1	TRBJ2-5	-	TGCAGCGTTGGGTCTTACAGAGCAGAGACCCAGTACTTC	CSVGSYRAETQYF
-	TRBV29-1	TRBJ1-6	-	TGCAGCGTTGCGTTGGGGGGAGGGAATTCACCCCTCCACTTT	CSVALGGGNSPLHF
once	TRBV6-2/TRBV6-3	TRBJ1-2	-	TGTGCCAGCAGTTACTCGACCGGGGTTGGCGGCTACACCTTC	CASSYSTGVGGYTF
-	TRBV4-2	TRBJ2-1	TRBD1	TGTGCCAGCAGCCAAGATTTCTCTCTGGACAGGACTAATGAGCAGTTCTTC	CASSQDFSLDRTNEQFF
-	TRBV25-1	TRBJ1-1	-	TGTGCCAGCAGTGAGTGGGGCGTAGGATTCACTGAAGCTTTCTTT	CASSEWGVGFTEAFF
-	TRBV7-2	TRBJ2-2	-	TGTGCCAGCAGCGTAGGGGGGAACACCGGGGAGCTGTTTTTT	CASSVGGNTGELFF
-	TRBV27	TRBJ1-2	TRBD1	TGTGCCAGCCGTGGGACAGGGGGTACCCCTAACTATGGCTACACCTTC	CASRGTGGTPNYGYTF
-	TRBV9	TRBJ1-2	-	TGTGCCAGCAGCGCCATCCCGGGAGGGAACTATGGCTACACCTTC	CASSAIPGGNYGYTF
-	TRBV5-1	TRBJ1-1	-	TGCGCCAGCAGCTTGGCAGGGTACAGTGAAGCTTTCTTT	CASSLAGYSEAFF
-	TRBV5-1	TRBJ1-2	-	TGCGCCAGCAGCTTGGGGCGGGATAATGGCTACACCTTC	CASSLGRDNGYTF
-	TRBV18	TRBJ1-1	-	TGTGCCAGCTCACCAGGGTCGGACACTGAAGCTTTCTTT	CASSPGSDTEAFF
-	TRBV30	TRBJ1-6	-	TGTGCCTGGGGGGGGATTAATTCACCCCTCCACTTT	CAWGGINSPLHF
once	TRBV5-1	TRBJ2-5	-	TGCGCCACCTCCCGGGAAGGGGAGACCCAGTACTTC	CATSREGETQYF
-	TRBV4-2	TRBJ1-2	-	TGTGCCAGCAGCCAAGCTGCAGGCATAGGGTATGGCTACACCTTC	CASSQAAGIGYGYTF
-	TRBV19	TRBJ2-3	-	TGTGCCAGTAGTATATCTAGCCGGATGTACACAGATACGCAGTATTTT	CASSISSRMYTDTQYF
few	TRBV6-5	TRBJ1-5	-	TGTGCCAGCAGCCCAGGACATATCTTCGATCAGCCCCAGCATTTT	CASSPGHIFDQPQHF
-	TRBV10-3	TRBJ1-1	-	TGTGCCATCGGGTCGAAGGGATCCAACACTGAAGCTTTCTTT	CAIGSKGSNTEAFF
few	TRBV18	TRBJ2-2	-	TGTGCCAGCTCACCACCGCTAACCGGGGAGCTGTTTTTT	CASSPPLTGELFF
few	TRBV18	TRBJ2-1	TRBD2	TGTGCCAGCTCATGGACTAGTGCGTCCTACAATGAGCAGTTCTTC	CASSWTSASYNEQFF